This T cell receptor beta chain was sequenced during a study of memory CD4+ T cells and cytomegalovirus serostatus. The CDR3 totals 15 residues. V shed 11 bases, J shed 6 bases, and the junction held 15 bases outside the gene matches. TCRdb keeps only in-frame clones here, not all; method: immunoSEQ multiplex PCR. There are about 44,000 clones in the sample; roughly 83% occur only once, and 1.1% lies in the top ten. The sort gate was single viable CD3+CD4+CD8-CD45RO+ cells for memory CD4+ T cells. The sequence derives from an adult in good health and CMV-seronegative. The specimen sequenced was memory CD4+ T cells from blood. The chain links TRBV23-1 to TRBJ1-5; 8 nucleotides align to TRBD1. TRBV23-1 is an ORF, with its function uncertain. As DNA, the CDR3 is TGCGCCGGAAGAACGCGACAGGGGATGGGTCAGCCCCAGCATTTT. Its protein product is CAGRTRQGMGQPQHF.